This T cell receptor beta chain was captured by sequencing in a study of T cell repertoires in cytomegalovirus infection. In TCRdb, the reads were re-called with MiXCR into one record per CDR3 protein. The table lists roughly 230,000 distinct CDR3 sequences, 15% to 20% of them singletons. CDR3 length equals 16 residues. The V gene's germline CDR1 is SNHLY and CDR2 FYNNEI. V lost 7 bases, J lost 6 bases, and 21 bases lay in between. The J gene is TRBJ1-4, the V gene TRBV2; tentative D call: TRBD1 (5 bases). The sequence derives from a human donor in good health (CMV status not recorded). Some clones in this sample may be carry-over from other donors' samples. The sequenced sample was CD8+ T cells from PBMCs. CDR3 coding DNA: TGTGCCAGCAAAGCTAATGGAAGGGGAATTTATGAAAAACTGTTTTTT. It codes for CASKANGRGIYEKLFF.